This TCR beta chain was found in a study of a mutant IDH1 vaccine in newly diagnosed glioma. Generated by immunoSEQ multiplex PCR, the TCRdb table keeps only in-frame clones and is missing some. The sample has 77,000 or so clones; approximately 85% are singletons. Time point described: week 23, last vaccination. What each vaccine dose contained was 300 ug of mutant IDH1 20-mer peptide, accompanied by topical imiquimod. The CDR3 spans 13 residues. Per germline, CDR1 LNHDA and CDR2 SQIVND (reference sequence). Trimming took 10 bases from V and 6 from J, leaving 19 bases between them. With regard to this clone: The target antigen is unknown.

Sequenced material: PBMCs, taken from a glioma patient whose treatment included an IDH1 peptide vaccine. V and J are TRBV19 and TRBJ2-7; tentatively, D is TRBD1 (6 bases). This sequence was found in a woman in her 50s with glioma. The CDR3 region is CATTERTVGEQYF. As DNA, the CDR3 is TGTGCCACCACCGAGAGGACAGTCGGCGAGCAGTACTTC.